Below are 9 T cell receptor beta chains sequenced from a single sample in a study of neurological immune-mediated disorders. TCRdb reanalysed the 5' RACE reads using MiXCR and keeps one entry per CDR3 protein. The sample carries about 65,000 distinct CDR3 sequences, 4.1% recorded once. The sequenced sample was PBMCs. The receptors derive from a man in his forties or fifties with multiple sclerosis.

This clonotype occurred many times. The V and J genes are TRBV19 and TRBJ2-2, with D uncertain. The CDR3 totals 14 residues. CDR1 and CDR2 from the germline V gene are LNHDA and SQIVND (reference sequence). V was clipped by 7 bases and J by 0 bases, with 9 bases between them. The CDR3 reads CASKRAANTGELFF. The CDR3 DNA reads TGTGCCAGTAAACGTGCCGCGAACACCGGGGAGCTGTTTTTT.

This clonotype was observed many times. The chain recombines TRBV5-5 with TRBJ2-5; 13 bases agree with TRBD2. Germline V gene lookup returns CDR1 SGHKS and CDR2 YYEKEE (reference sequence). V shed 0 bases and J 4 bases; nucleotides not matched to a gene: 6. This CDR3 spans 17 amino acids. The CDR3 DNA reads as TGTGCCAGCAGCTTGGCACTAGCGGGGGGGCCAGGAGAGACCCAGTACTTC. This gives the protein CASSLALAGGPGETQYF.

This clonotype was observed at least ten times. The chain employs TRBV2 and TRBJ2-3, with D possibly matching TRBD1 (5 bases). The CDR3 runs to 13 residues. Trimming took 11 bases from V and 0 from J, leaving 12 bases between them. Per germline, CDR1 SNHLY and CDR2 FYNNEI. CDR3 protein: CAHIQGSTDTQYF. CDR3 coding DNA: TGTGCCCACATCCAGGGTAGCACAGATACGCAGTATTTT.

Turning to this clonotype: A much larger clone sits a single nucleotide away, making a read error possible. The limits of the CDR3 on the DNA are not certain, so only TCRdb's listed CDR3 is given. The chain joins TRBV28 to TRBJ1-5; the D call of TRBD1 is as the table states it, not checked on the DNA. Inclusive of both ends, the CDR3 amounts to 18 amino acids. The germline CDR1 and CDR2 sequences are MDHEN and SYDVKM. The CDR3 loop is CASSLWGQGAWSNQPQNF.

In its sample, this clonotype was seen many times. The chain carries TRBV6-1 and TRBJ2-1; 8 bases match TRBD2. Per germline, CDR1 MNHNS and CDR2 SASEGT. J lost 5 bases, V lost 4 bases, and 4 bases had no gene match. CDR3 length: 14 amino acids. CDR3: CASSVPRGDNEQFF. CDR3 nucleotide sequence: TGTGCCAGCAGTGTACCGCGGGGGGACAATGAGCAGTTCTTC.

Ten or more counts support this clonotype. The chain employs TRBV20-1 and TRBJ2-1, with 9 bases identical to TRBD2. The V and J ends lost 3 bases and 3 bases, in that order; junction bases with no gene match: 3. From germline, CDR1 is DFQATT and CDR2 SNEGSKA (reference sequence). The CDR3 is made up of 14 amino acids. The CDR3 nucleotides read TGCAGTGCTAGGGCTAGCGGGAACTACAATGAGCAGTTCTTC. Translating it yields CSARASGNYNEQFF.

Points on this clonotype: Possible read error: a much larger clone is one base away. V gene TRBV7-3 combines with J gene TRBJ2-7, with 8 bases identical to TRBD2. CDR3 length equals 16 residues. J lost 2 bases, V lost 0 bases, and 6 bases had no gene match. Germline lookup yields CDR1 SGHTA and CDR2 FQGTGA. DNA of the CDR3: TGTGCCAGCAGCTTAACCGGAGGGCGGGGGGCCTACGAGCAGTACTTC. Translating it yields CASSLTGGRGAYEQYF.

Many counts were recorded for this clonotype. The chain is built from TRBV5-1 and TRBJ1-2; 8 nucleotides agree with TRBD1. Trimming at V came to 3 bases and at J to 1 base, leaving 5 bases not matched to a gene. CDR1 and CDR2 from the germline V gene are SGHRS and YFSETQ. The CDR3 is 15 residues long. The CDR3 DNA reads TGCGCCAGCAGCTCCCGGACAGGGCATAACTATGGCTACACCTTC. As protein: CASSSRTGHNYGYTF.

The chain is built from TRBV5-1 and TRBJ2-3, with unresolved D. The germline V gene has CDR1 SGHRS and CDR2 YFSETQ. CDR3 length: 15 amino acids. The V and J ends lost 0 bases and 2 bases respectively, with 10 bases between them. Written as DNA, the CDR3 is TGCGCCAGCAGCTTGGGCAGTCCCACCACAGATACGCAGTATTTT. This gives the protein CASSLGSPTTDTQYF.